The 2 T cell receptor beta chains presented below share a single source sample, sequenced in a study of regulatory T cells in long-lasting Graves disease. Combining iRepertoire HTBI primers with Arm-PCR of CDR3 regions, the authors built TCR beta libraries. TCRdb analysed the multiplex PCR reads with MiXCR anew, one entry per CDR3 protein. The repertoire includes about half a million distinct CDR3 sequences, more than 10% of them detected once, and around 9.3% sits in the top ten. The time point was: newly diagnosed GD, antithyroid drugs for less than 3 months. Scientists built the TCR library using RNA that was extracted from PBMCs. In addition, the sample was reused for a study of T cells in Graves' hyperthyroidism and ophthalmopathy.

The input for sequencing was peripheral blood mononuclear cells (PBMCs), taken at new diagnosis, from a patient treated with antithyroid drugs. The source is a woman in her thirties with Graves disease.

The V and J genes are TRBV20-1 and TRBJ2-1; 9 nucleotides line up with TRBD2. This CDR3 spans 17 amino acids. Unmatched junction bases numbered 7, after V lost 1 base and J lost 0 bases. Germline values: CDR1 DFQATT, CDR2 SNEGSKA (reference sequence). The CDR3: CSARGRLAASSYNEQFF. The CDR3 coding sequence is TGCAGTGCTAGAGGGAGACTAGCGGCGAGCTCCTACAATGAGCAGTTCTTC.

In its sample, this clonotype was seen many times. This chain links TRBV28 with TRBJ2-5; 7 nucleotides align to TRBD1. This CDR3 has 15 amino acids. With 5 bases clipped from V and 0 bases from J, the junction kept 6 bases outside the gene matches. In germline, CDR1 is MDHEN, CDR2 SYDVKM. This CDR3 is CASSAGTAYQETQYF. CDR3 DNA sequence: TGTGCCAGCAGTGCCGGGACAGCGTACCAAGAGACCCAGTACTTC. The full variable domain, rest sourced from reference TRBV28 and TRBJ2-5, is DVKVTQSSRYLVKRTGEKVFLECVQDMDHENMFWYRQDPGLGLRLIYFSYDVKMKEKGDIPEGYSVSREKKERFSLILESASTNQTSMYLCASSAGTAYQETQYFGPGTRLLVL.